These 32 T cell receptor beta chains originate from one sample sequenced in a study of cytomegalovirus exposure and HLA in healthy donors. In the PCR, 60 Vbeta and 13 Jbeta primers were used. Here immunoSEQ multiplex PCR was the method, and the copy in TCRdb shows in-frame clones only, minus some. The sample lists hundreds of thousands of clones; around 80% were seen once. The specimen sequenced was PBMCs. These receptors all stem from a male donor in good health and CMV-seronegative.

The gene calls are TRBV27 and TRBJ2-1; D is possibly TRBD2 (6 bases). The CDR3 runs 16 residues. Trimming pared 0 bases from V and 6 bases from J, leaving 15 bases between. CDR1 is MNHEY, CDR2 SMNVEV, per germline (reference sequence). CDR3 nucleotides: TGTGCCAGCAGTTTATCCCTCGGAGGGAGCTTCAATGAGCAGTTCTTC. It encodes CASSLSLGGSFNEQFF.

The V call is TRBV18, the J call TRBJ2-5, with D possibly being TRBD2 (5 bases). With 1 base removed from V and 5 bases from J, the gap between germline ends came to 8 bases. The CDR3 contains 13 residues. CDR1 and CDR2 (germline): KGHSH, LQKENI. The CDR3: CASSPRSGETQYF. The CDR3 DNA follows: TGTGCCAGCTCACCACGGTCGGGGGAGACCCAGTACTTC.

The V call is TRBV28, the J call TRBJ2-5; TRBD1 is a possible D gene (8 bases). In germline, CDR1 is MDHEN, CDR2 SYDVKM. Deletions cut 3 bases from V and 5 bases from J, with 28 bases between. The CDR3 totals 19 residues. Here the CDR3 reads CASSFYPGGTGGPHETQYF. As DNA, the CDR3 is TGTGCCAGCAGTTTTTACCCCGGGGGGACAGGAGGCCCTCACGAGACCCAGTACTTC.

This clone was observed a handful of times. This chain joins TRBV7-6 and TRBJ2-3; TRBD2 might be the D (5 bases). The V gene lost 0 bases and the J gene lost 5 bases, with 6 bases spanning the gap. This CDR3 comprises 13 residues. Germline V CDR1 and CDR2: SGHVS, FNYEAQ. The CDR3 coding sequence is TGTGCCAGCAGCTTAGCGGAGGTAGATACGCAGTATTTT. As protein: CASSLAEVDTQYF.

The gene calls are TRBV13 and TRBJ2-5, with TRBD1 matching over 9 bases. Germline V gives CDR1 PRHDT, CDR2 FYEKMQ (reference sequence). The CDR3 runs to 15 residues. V lost 4 bases to trimming and J lost 3 bases; unmatched junction nucleotides: 6. This CDR3 reads CASSSPTGGKETQYF. The CDR3 DNA follows: TGTGCCAGCAGCTCCCCGACAGGGGGAAAAGAGACCCAGTACTTC.

The V and J genes are TRBV9 and TRBJ2-3; 8 bases line up with TRBD1. This CDR3 region has 14 residues. The V gene's germline CDR1 is SGDLS and CDR2 YYNGEE. V dropped 3 bases and J dropped 5; count of bases not matched to a gene: 5. The CDR3 DNA is TGTGCCAGCAGCGCCGGACAGGGCAAAGATACGCAGTATTTT. This translates into CASSAGQGKDTQYF.

The chain has TRBV5-4 and TRBJ2-5, with TRBD1 matching 7 bases. CDR3 length equals 15 residues. Germline-derived CDR1 and CDR2 are SGHNT and YYREEE (reference sequence). V trimming: 0 bases; J trimming: 5 bases; junction bases outside the gene matches: 7. The CDR3 DNA reads TGTGCCAGCAGCTTGGGGGCAGGGGGTGGGGAGACCCAGTACTTC. This translates into CASSLGAGGGETQYF.

This sequence joins TRBV28 and TRBJ2-1; the match to TRBD2 covers 14 bases. CDR1 is MDHEN and CDR2 is SYDVKM in the germline V gene. This CDR3 spans 15 amino acids. Losses at the gene ends were 6 bases for V and 9 bases for J; bases not matched to a gene: 7. The CDR3 bases are TGTGCCAGCAGACCGACTAGCGGGAGGGTAGGTGAGCAGTTCTTC. It translates to CASRPTSGRVGEQFF.

V gene TRBV18 combines with J gene TRBJ2-2, with a weak D call TRBD2 (7 bases). The CDR3 sequence is 16 residues long. Germline V CDR1 and CDR2: KGHSH, LQKENI. The V end lost 2 bases, the J end lost 3 bases, and 13 bases lay between the germline ends. The CDR3 sequence is CASSPYGGRDTGELFF. For the CDR3, the DNA is TGTGCCAGCTCACCATACGGGGGGCGCGACACCGGGGAGCTGTTTTTT.

This clone was recorded once. The chain combines TRBV6-1 with TRBJ1-3; TRBD1 agrees at 9 bases. Germline CDR1 is MNHNS and CDR2 is SASEGT. This CDR3 has 15 residues. V trimming: 6 bases; J trimming: 1 base; junction bases outside the gene matches: 4. Here the CDR3 reads CASRAQGASGNTIYF. The CDR3 DNA is TGTGCCAGCAGGGCACAGGGGGCGTCTGGAAACACCATATATTTT.

This clone came up a few times. The rearrangement links TRBV5-1 to TRBJ2-7, with TRBD1 matching over 7 bases. Germline V gene sequence: CDR1 SGHRS, CDR2 YFSETQ. This CDR3 is built from 13 residues. The V and J ends lost 6 bases and 0 bases, in that order; junction bases with no gene match: 3. CDR3 sequence (DNA): TGCGCCAGCACGGGACAGAGCTCCTACGAGCAGTACTTC. This gives the protein CASTGQSSYEQYF.

The gene calls are TRBV7-6 and TRBJ2-5; 8 bases align to TRBD2. CDR1 SGHVS and CDR2 FNYEAQ come from the germline V gene. The J segment lost 4 bases and the V segment lost 1 base, leaving 2 bases of the junction unmatched. The CDR3 is 14 amino acids. CDR3: CASSLVTSGETQYF. DNA for the CDR3: TGTGCCAGCAGCTTAGTAACTAGCGGAGAGACCCAGTACTTC.

The gene calls are TRBV12-5 and TRBJ2-2; TRBD2 might be the D (7 bases). V shed 3 bases and J shed 8 bases, with 19 bases lying between them. In germline, CDR1 is LGHNT, CDR2 FRNRAP. The CDR3 sequence is 16 residues long. The CDR3 DNA reads TGTGCTAGTGGTTTTTTTGTCGGGGGGCGTTTGGGGGAGCTGTTTTTT. Translation gives CASGFFVGGRLGELFF.

The rearrangement joins TRBV7-8 to TRBJ2-1, with TRBD1 identical over 8 bases. Germline-derived CDR1 and CDR2 are SGHVS and FQNEAQ. There are 17 residues in the CDR3. Unmatched junction bases numbered 11, after V lost 1 base and J lost 6 bases. The CDR3 sequence is CASSLVGGQGATNEQFF. The CDR3 coding sequence is TGTGCCAGCAGCTTAGTAGGGGGGCAGGGGGCGACCAATGAGCAGTTCTTC.

This clone was seen only a few times. The chain is built from TRBV29-1 and TRBJ2-6, with 12 positions matching TRBD2. The CDR3 spans 20 residues. With V trimmed by 7 bases and J by 0 bases, 16 bases remained unmatched. CDR1 is SQVTM and CDR2 is ANQGSEA in the germline V gene. This CDR3 reads CSARIPISSGRGSGANVLTF. CDR3 coding DNA: TGCAGCGCTCGAATCCCAATATCTAGCGGGAGGGGCTCTGGGGCCAACGTCCTGACTTTC.

V and J are TRBV7-9 and TRBJ2-5; tentative D call: TRBD2 (5 bases). CDR3 length: 15 amino acids. The germline gives CDR1 SEHNR, CDR2 FQNEAQ (reference sequence). Trimming cost V 1 base and J 4 bases, with 13 bases left between them. CDR3 in amino acids: CASSLGTGNLETQYF. The CDR3 DNA is TGTGCCAGCAGCTTAGGCACGGGGAATCTAGAGACCCAGTACTTC.

The chain uses TRBV7-3 and TRBJ2-4; 7 nucleotides agree with TRBD1. Germline lookup yields CDR1 SGHTA and CDR2 FQGTGA. CDR3 length equals 18 residues. V was clipped by 5 bases and J by 0 bases; unmatched bases: 13. The CDR3 reads CASSTLTGQVGAKNIQYF. DNA for the CDR3: TGTGCCAGCAGCACCCTTACCGGACAGGTCGGAGCCAAAAACATTCAGTACTTC. Supplemented by reference TRBV7-3 and TRBJ2-4, the full variable domain reads GAGVSQTPSNKVTEKGKYVELRCDPISGHTALYWYRQSLGQGPEFLIYFQGTGAADDSGLPNDRFFAVRPEGSVSTLKIQRTERGDSAVYLCASSTLTGQVGAKNIQYFGAGTRLSVL.

The chain uses TRBV21-1 and TRBJ1-6. TRBV21-1 is a known pseudogene. CDR3 length: 15 amino acids. CDR3 protein: CASSKLEGRNSPLHF. The DNA for the CDR3 is TGTGCCAGCAGCAAATTGGAGGGGCGGAATTCACCCCTCCACTTT.

This chain uses TRBV7-2 with TRBJ2-1; D not certain. Trimming shortened V by 1 base and J by 7 bases, and 8 bases separated the two germline ends. The germline V gene has CDR1 SGHTA and CDR2 FQGNSA. The CDR3 totals 13 residues. The CDR3 nucleotides read TGTGCCAGCAGCTTAGTTGGTCGGAATGAGCAGTTCTTC. Translation gives CASSLVGRNEQFF. Based on the CDR3 plus reference TRBV7-2 and TRBJ2-1, the full variable domain is GAGVSQSPSNKVTEKGKDVELRCDPISGHTALYWYRQSLGQGLEFLIYFQGNSAPDKSGLPSDRFSAERTGGSVSTLTIQRTQQEDSAVYLCASSLVGRNEQFFGPGTRLTVL.

This chain uses TRBV5-1 with TRBJ1-4, with TRBD1 identical over 9 bases. This CDR3 comprises 15 residues. The V gene's germline CDR1 is SGHRS and CDR2 YFSETQ. The J segment lost 6 bases and the V segment lost 4 bases, leaving 7 bases of the junction unmatched. The CDR3 DNA is TGCGCCAGCAGCCTTGCACAGGGGGCCTATGAAAAACTGTTTTTT. Protein product: CASSLAQGAYEKLFF. The whole variable domain, filled in from reference TRBV5-1 and TRBJ1-4, reads KAGVTQTPRYLIKTRGQQVTLSCSPISGHRSVSWYQQTPGQGLQFLFEYFSETQRNKGNFPGRFSGRQFSNSRSEMNVSTLELGDSALYLCASSLAQGAYEKLFFGSGTQLSVL.

For the CDR3, the DNA is TGCGCCAGCAGCTTCGGGACAGGGGGCGAGTACGAGCAGTACTTC. Its protein is CASSFGTGGEYEQYF. The chain links TRBV5-1 to TRBJ2-7; TRBD1 matches 12 bases. Germline V gene sequence: CDR1 SGHRS, CDR2 YFSETQ. The CDR3 loop spans 15 amino acids. Trimming took 2 bases from V and 4 from J; bases not matched to a gene: 4.

V is TRBV7-9 and J is TRBJ2-5; TRBD1 agrees at 12 bases. CDR3 size: 16 residues. Germline CDR1 SEHNR, CDR2 FQNEAQ (reference sequence). V lost 3 bases to trimming and J lost 1 base; unmatched junction nucleotides: 3. In DNA form, the CDR3 reads TGTGCCAGCAGCTTCGGGGACAGGGGGCTCCAAGAGACCCAGTACTTC. It encodes CASSFGDRGLQETQYF.

This rearrangement joins TRBV27 to TRBJ1-2, with D perhaps TRBD1 (5 bases). CDR1 and CDR2 from the germline V gene are MNHEY and SMNVEV (reference sequence). V lost 3 bases and J 0 bases, leaving 11 bases between the germline ends. The CDR3 covers 15 residues. CDR3 nucleotides: TGTGCCAGCAGTTTCGGAGGGGCGCCTAACTATGGCTACACCTTC. It is translated as CASSFGGAPNYGYTF.

This clone was picked up a small number of times. The chain joins TRBV7-2 to TRBJ2-1; 9 positions agree with TRBD2. Per germline, CDR1 SGHTA and CDR2 FQGNSA. The CDR3 runs 14 residues. V lost 6 bases to trimming and J lost 9 bases; unmatched junction nucleotides: 9. The CDR3, as DNA: TGTGCCAGCAGGGGGGCGGGAGGGCGGGGTGAGCAGTTCTTC. Translating gives CASRGAGGRGEQFF.

The rearrangement joins TRBV11-2 to TRBJ2-3; 9 bases match TRBD2. The ends lost 5 bases at V and 4 bases at J; junction bases unmatched: 1. The germline V gene encodes CDR1 SGHAT and CDR2 FQNNGV. CDR3 length: 13 residues. In DNA form, the CDR3 reads TGTGCCAGCAGCCCTAGCGGGGCAGATACGCAGTATTTT. This translates into CASSPSGADTQYF.

This clone was seen only once. The CDR3 spells CASSYEGPSNQPQHF. CDR3 nucleotides: TGTGCCAGCAGTTACGAGGGCCCTAGCAATCAGCCCCAGCATTTT. This chain connects TRBV6-9 to TRBJ1-5; D remains ambiguous. Germline-derived CDR1 and CDR2 are MNHGY and SVAAGI. Trimming removed 3 bases from V and 0 bases from J, with 9 bases in between. The CDR3 has 15 residues.

The chain combines TRBV14 with TRBJ1-6; a weak D match, TRBD1 (6 bases). The CDR3 runs to 15 residues. The V end was cut by 0 bases, the J end by 14 bases, with 17 bases between. Germline V CDR1 and CDR2: SGHDN, FVKESK. CDR3 sequence (DNA): TGTGCCAGCAGCCAAGATCTTAGGACAGACGCCTCCCTCCACTTT. Its protein is CASSQDLRTDASLHF.

The V gene is TRBV19, the J gene TRBJ2-7; 12 bases are a match to TRBD1. CDR1 LNHDA and CDR2 SQIVND come from the germline V gene (reference sequence). J was trimmed by 5 bases and V by 4 bases; bases with no gene match: 9. The CDR3 has 16 amino acids. The CDR3: CASSTTSGTGGHEQYF. The DNA of the CDR3 is TGTGCCAGTAGTACCACATCCGGGACAGGGGGCCACGAGCAGTACTTC.

V and J are TRBV15 and TRBJ1-4; D gene ambiguous. The CDR3 length is 15 residues. V was cut by 0 bases and J by 4 bases, with 9 bases left in between. Germline-derived CDR1 and CDR2 are LNHNV and YYDKDF (reference sequence). CDR3 DNA: TGTGCCACCAGCAGAGATGGAGGTTATAATGAAAAACTGTTTTTT. This encodes CATSRDGGYNEKLFF.

The chain combines TRBV5-4 with TRBJ2-2; D is unclear. Trimming shortened V by 0 bases and J by 1 base, and 7 bases separated the two germline ends. The V gene's germline CDR1 is SGHNT and CDR2 YYREEE (reference sequence). The CDR3 is 15 amino acids. In nucleotides, the CDR3 is TGTGCCAGCAGCTTGGCCAGACAGAACACCGGGGAGCTGTTTTTT. Amino acids: CASSLARQNTGELFF.

About this clone: This sample also contains other DNA sequences that code for the same CDR3. The V gene is TRBV6-5, the J gene TRBJ1-1; the D gene is possibly TRBD1 (5 bases). Germline V gene lookup returns CDR1 MNHEY and CDR2 SVGAGI. CDR3 length: 13 amino acids. V gave up 6 bases and J gave up 0 bases, with 8 bases separating them. The CDR3 DNA is TGTGCCAGCAGGGAGACAGTGAACACTGAAGCTTTCTTT. This encodes CASRETVNTEAFF.

The genes are TRBV20-1 and TRBJ2-7, with D maybe TRBD2 (5 bases). Per the germline V gene, CDR1 is DFQATT and CDR2 is SNEGSKA (reference sequence). Trimming took 5 bases from V and 2 from J, leaving 7 bases between them. CDR3 length: 11 amino acids. The CDR3 loop is CSAGLAYEQYF. In DNA, the CDR3 is TGCAGTGCTGGACTCGCCTACGAGCAGTACTTC.